This T cell receptor beta chain stems from a study of blood T cell repertoires in COVID-19. Study-wide background: The United States, Italy and Spain were the sources of the acute and convalescent COVID-19 samples. From T cells, B-cell-depleted T cells, or PBMCs came the material, which was cDNA or gDNA.

Methods used by the authors: Amplified reference gene primers provided the basis for estimating nucleated cell counts. Profiled with immunoSEQ multiplex PCR; TCRdb holds only in-frame clones, not every one. Clone size and the V and J calls come from that table; the DNA yielded D and trimming. The data show 95,000 to 130,000 clones, with approximately 84% seen just once and over 6% held by the top ten. The table lists this clone with a few counts. The germline CDR1 and CDR2 sequences are SNHLY and FYNNEI. V was pared by 5 bases and J by 6 bases, with 10 bases between. The CDR3 runs to 13 residues. This receptor was obtained from a man in his 70s with active or convalescent COVID-19. Sequencing was performed on peripheral blood. The chain employs TRBV2 and TRBJ2-2; possibly TRBD1 for D (6 bases). The CDR3 DNA reads as TGTGCCAGCAGTACACAGGGTTCCGGGGAGCTGTTTTTT. Translated, it gives CASSTQGSGELFF.